Shown below are 5 T cell receptor beta chains from a single sample sequenced in a study of blood T cells in healthy people across ages. The second PCR ran about 6 to 12 cycles with a sample-barcoded 5' primer and J-beta primers. Each CDR3 protein gets one entry after TCRdb re-called the 5' RACE reads with MiXCR. Among about a million distinct CDR3 sequences listed, about 51% were seen once. The sequenced sample consisted of blood. Receptor source: a woman aged 60 to 75 in good health.

DNA of the CDR3: TGTGCCAGCAGTGACCCCGGCCGGAATACTTATAATTCACCCCTCCACTTT. This sequence encodes CASSDPGRNTYNSPLHF. The chain has TRBV6-1 and TRBJ1-6; D remains ambiguous. The length of the CDR3 is 17 residues. V was trimmed by 3 bases and J by 4 bases, leaving 16 bases between them. Germline V gene data show CDR1 as MNHNS and CDR2 as SASEGT.

This clonotype was seen only a few times. The chain uses TRBV20-1 and TRBJ2-4; D gene ambiguous. The CDR3 spans 14 residues. Per germline, CDR1 DFQATT and CDR2 SNEGSKA (reference sequence). V shed 6 bases and J shed 0 bases, with 12 bases lying between them. The CDR3 DNA sequence: TGCAGTGCATCCTCCCTAGGAGCCAAAAACATTCAGTACTTC. Its protein is CSASSLGAKNIQYF.

This clonotype appeared a few times. CDR3 in amino acids: CASSLIQKQETQYF. CDR3 DNA sequence: TGTGCCAGCAGCTTGATTCAGAAGCAAGAGACCCAGTACTTC. This sequence joins TRBV5-6 and TRBJ2-5; no firm D call. The germline V gene encodes CDR1 SGHDT and CDR2 YYEEEE. The CDR3 runs to 14 residues. Trimming removed 1 base from V and 2 bases from J, with 9 bases in between.

The CDR3 nucleotides read TGCAGTGCAGCCGGGACTACTCGCCTCGACAATGAGCAGTTCTTC. Protein sequence: CSAAGTTRLDNEQFF. The chain has TRBV20-1 and TRBJ2-1, with 7 nucleotides matching TRBD2. CDR3 length: 15 residues. Per germline, CDR1 DFQATT and CDR2 SNEGSKA (reference sequence). The V segment lost 6 bases and the J segment 5 bases; nucleotides outside the gene matches: 13.

This chain uses TRBV9 with TRBJ2-3; D call uncertain. The CDR3 totals 13 residues. With 4 bases removed from V and 7 bases from J, the gap between germline ends came to 13 bases. The germline V gene encodes CDR1 SGDLS and CDR2 YYNGEE. As DNA, the CDR3 is TGTGCCAGCAGCTTTTCGATGGGTTATACGCAGTATTTT. Its translation: CASSFSMGYTQYF.